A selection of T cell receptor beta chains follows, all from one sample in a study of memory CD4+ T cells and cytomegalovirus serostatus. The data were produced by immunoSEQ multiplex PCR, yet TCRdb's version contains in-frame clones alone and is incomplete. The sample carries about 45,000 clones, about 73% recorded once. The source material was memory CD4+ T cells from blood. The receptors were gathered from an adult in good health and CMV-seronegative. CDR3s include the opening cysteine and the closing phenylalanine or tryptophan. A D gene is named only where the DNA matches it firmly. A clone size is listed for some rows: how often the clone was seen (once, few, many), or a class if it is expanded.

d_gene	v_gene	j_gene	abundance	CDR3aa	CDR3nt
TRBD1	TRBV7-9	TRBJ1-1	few	CASSLTGAQNTEAFF	TGTGCCAGCAGCTTGACAGGGGCTCAGAACACTGAAGCTTTCTTT
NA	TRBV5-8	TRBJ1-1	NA	CASSRLVNTEAFF	TGTGCCAGCAGCCGGTTAGTGAACACTGAAGCTTTCTTT
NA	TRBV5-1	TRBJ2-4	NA	CASSQQTAQNIQYF	TGCGCCAGCAGCCAACAGACAGCTCAAAACATTCAGTACTTC
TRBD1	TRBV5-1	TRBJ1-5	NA	CASSLGQGEGPQHF	TGCGCCAGCAGCTTGGGACAGGGCGAAGGGCCCCAGCATTTT
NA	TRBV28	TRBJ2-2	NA	CASNSLSAVGHWSGELFF	TGTGCCAGCAATTCCCTCTCGGCAGTCGGACATTGGTCCGGGGAGCTGTTTTTT
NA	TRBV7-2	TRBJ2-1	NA	CASSASGVPEQFF	TGTGCCAGCAGCGCCTCAGGGGTTCCTGAGCAGTTCTTC
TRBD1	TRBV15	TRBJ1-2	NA	CATSMDRNPGYTF	TGTGCCACCAGCATGGACAGGAATCCTGGCTACACCTTC
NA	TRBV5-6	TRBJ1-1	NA	CASSLVDGTPTEAFF	TGTGCCAGCAGCTTGGTGGATGGGACTCCAACTGAAGCTTTCTTT
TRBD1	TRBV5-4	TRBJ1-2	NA	CASSGGQGFNYGYTF	TGTGCCAGCAGCGGCGGACAGGGTTTTAACTATGGCTACACCTTC
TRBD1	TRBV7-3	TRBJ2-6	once	CASSQNRGDSGANVLTF	TGTGCCAGCAGCCAGAACAGGGGGGACTCTGGGGCCAACGTCCTGACTTTC
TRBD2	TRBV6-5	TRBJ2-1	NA	CASSYEAGGGAVF	TGTGCCAGCAGTTACGAAGCGGGCGGGGGGGCGGTCTTC
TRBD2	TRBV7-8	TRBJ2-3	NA	CASSPSSGGADTQYF	TGTGCCAGCAGCCCATCTAGCGGGGGGGCAGATACGCAGTATTTT
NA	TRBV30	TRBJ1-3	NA	CAWSPVTGNTIYF	TGTGCCTGGAGTCCGGTTACTGGAAACACCATATATTTT
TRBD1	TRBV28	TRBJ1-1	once	CASSSQGLEAFF	TGTGCCAGCAGTTCACAGGGGTTAGAAGCTTTCTTT
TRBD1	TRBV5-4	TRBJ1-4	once	CASSYDRGRRGATNEKLFF	TGTGCCAGCAGCTATGACAGGGGGCGCCGGGGGGCAACTAATGAAAAACTGTTTTTT
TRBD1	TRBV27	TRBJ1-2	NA	CASSFLGTANYGYTF	TGTGCCAGCAGTTTCCTCGGGACAGCCAACTATGGCTACACCTTC
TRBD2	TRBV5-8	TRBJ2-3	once	CASSLRDYQDTQYF	TGTGCCAGCAGCTTGAGGGACTACCAGGATACGCAGTATTTT
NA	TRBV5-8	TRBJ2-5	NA	CASSLTGLPSGTQYF	TGTGCCAGCAGCTTGACAGGACTCCCATCGGGGACCCAGTACTTC
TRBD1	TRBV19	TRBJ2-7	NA	CASSITGQGAYEQYF	TGTGCCAGTAGTATTACGGGACAGGGCGCGTACGAGCAGTACTTC
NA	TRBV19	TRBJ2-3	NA	CASTDRRGHTDTQYF	TGTGCCAGTACCGACCGACGAGGGCACACAGATACGCAGTATTTT
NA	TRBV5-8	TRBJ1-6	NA	CASSLFLSPLHF	TGTGCCAGCAGCTTGTTCCTTTCACCCCTCCACTTT
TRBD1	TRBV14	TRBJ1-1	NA	CASSQADRDSPKDIF	TGTGCCAGCAGCCAAGCCGACCGGGACAGCCCGAAAGATATCTTT
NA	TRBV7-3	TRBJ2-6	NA	CASSSHSGARAGANVLTF	TGTGCCAGCAGCTCCCACTCGGGGGCACGAGCTGGGGCCAACGTCCTGACTTTC
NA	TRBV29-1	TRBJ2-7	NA	CSVEEGIDEQYF	TGCAGCGTTGAGGAGGGAATCGACGAGCAGTACTTC
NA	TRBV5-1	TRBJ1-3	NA	CASSSNPTGFSGNTIYF	TGCGCCAGCAGTTCAAACCCCACAGGTTTCTCTGGAAACACCATATATTTT
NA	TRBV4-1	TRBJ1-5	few	CASSQVNMGFLSNQPQHF	TGCGCCAGCAGCCAAGTCAATATGGGGTTCCTTAGCAATCAGCCCCAGCATTTT
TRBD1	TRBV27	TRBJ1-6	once	CASGPGQGVPSSYNSPLHF	TGTGCCAGCGGCCCGGGACAGGGGGTCCCAAGCTCCTATAATTCACCCCTCCACTTT
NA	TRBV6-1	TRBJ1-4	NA	CASSTGPFNEKLFF	TGTGCCAGCAGTACAGGCCCCTTTAATGAAAAACTGTTTTTT
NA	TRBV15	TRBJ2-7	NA	CATSPGTSYEQYF	TGTGCCACCAGTCCCGGGACTTCCTACGAGCAGTACTTC
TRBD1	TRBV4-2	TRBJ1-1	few	CASSQEGTGAEAFF	TGTGCCAGCAGCCAAGAAGGGACAGGGGCCGAAGCTTTCTTT
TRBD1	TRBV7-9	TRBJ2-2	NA	CASSSFRGQAGELFF	TGTGCCAGCAGCTCCTTCAGGGGGCAGGCCGGGGAGCTGTTTTTT
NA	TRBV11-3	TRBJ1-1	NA	CASSFSTNAEAFF	TGTGCCAGCAGCTTCTCTACCAACGCTGAAGCTTTCTTT
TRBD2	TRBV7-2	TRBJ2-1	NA	CASSRGLAGNEQFF	TGTGCCAGCAGCCGGGGACTAGCGGGCAATGAGCAGTTCTTC
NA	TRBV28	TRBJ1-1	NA	CASPPRGLFTEAFF	TGTGCCAGCCCCCCCCGGGGTCTATTCACTGAAGCTTTCTTT
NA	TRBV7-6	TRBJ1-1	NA	CASSRTENTEAFF	TGTGCCAGCAGCCGGACGGAGAACACTGAAGCTTTCTTT
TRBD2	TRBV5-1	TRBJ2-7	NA	CASSPIPGGSYEQYF	TGCGCCAGCAGCCCCATCCCGGGGGGTTCCTACGAGCAGTACTTC
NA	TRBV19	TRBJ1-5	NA	CASSFPDQPQHF	TGTGCCAGTAGTTTCCCGGATCAGCCCCAGCATTTT
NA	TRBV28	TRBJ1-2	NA	CASISGSYGYTF	TGTGCCAGCATCTCCGGTTCCTATGGCTACACCTTC
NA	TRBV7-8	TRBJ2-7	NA	CASSLLGTSTYEQYF	TGTGCCAGCAGCTTACTTGGGACTTCTACCTACGAGCAGTACTTC
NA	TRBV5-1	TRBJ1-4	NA	CASMRQPVPNEKLFF	TGCGCCAGTATGAGACAGCCAGTACCTAATGAAAAACTGTTTTTT
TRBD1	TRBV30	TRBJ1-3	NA	CAWSHSGQGAGNTIYF	TGTGCCTGGTCTCACTCCGGACAGGGGGCTGGAAACACCATATATTTT
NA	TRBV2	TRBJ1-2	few	CASTRVGGDGYTF	TGTGCCAGCACCCGGGTGGGCGGGGATGGCTACACCTTC
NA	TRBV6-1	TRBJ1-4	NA	CASSEAGAFEKLFF	TGTGCCAGCAGTGAAGCGGGAGCGTTTGAAAAACTGTTTTTT
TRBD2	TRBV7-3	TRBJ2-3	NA	CASSLLGGEDTQYF	TGTGCCAGCAGCTTACTCGGGGGGGAAGATACGCAGTATTTT
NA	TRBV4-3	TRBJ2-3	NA	CASSQVHGGADTQYF	TGCGCCAGCAGCCAAGTTCATGGAGGAGCAGATACGCAGTATTTT